The 7 T cell receptor beta chains presented below share a single source sample, sequenced in a study of CD8 T cells in ankylosing spondylitis. One entry per CDR3 protein results from TCRdb running MiXCR on the 5' RACE reads. The table shows 200,000 to 250,000 distinct CDR3 sequences, with approximately 24% occurring only once. Sample: blood, either unsorted or a sorted T cell fraction (not recorded which). The source is a male donor with ankylosing spondylitis or in good health (not recorded which).

There are a few counts of this clonotype. The chain uses TRBV6-1 and TRBJ1-5, with TRBD1 as a possible D gene (5 bases). The V end lost 5 bases, the J end lost 6 bases, and 11 bases lay between the germline ends. The germline CDR1 and CDR2 sequences are MNHNS and SASEGT. There are 13 residues in the CDR3. CDR3 region: CASSRGLSQPQHF. CDR3 nucleotides: TGTGCCAGCAGTAGGGGTTTGAGTCAGCCCCAGCATTTT.

The chain is built from TRBV5-1 and TRBJ2-7, with D possibly being TRBD1 (5 bases). V dropped 0 bases and J dropped 5 bases, with 12 bases sitting between them. The CDR3 has 14 residues. Per germline, CDR1 SGHRS and CDR2 YFSETQ. CDR3 DNA sequence: TGCGCCAGCAGCTTGGAAGGTCAGGGCAACGAGCAGTACTTC. Translated, it gives CASSLEGQGNEQYF.

The chain recombines TRBV6-5 with TRBJ2-5; TRBD1 is a possible D gene (6 bases). CDR1 and CDR2 from the germline V gene are MNHEY and SVGAGI. The ends were cut back, 10 bases at V and 0 bases at J, with 21 bases in the middle. The CDR3 consists of 16 residues. The CDR3: CATQYSDQGNQETQYF. CDR3 sequence (DNA): TGTGCCACGCAGTACTCCGACCAGGGGAACCAAGAGACCCAGTACTTC.

In this sample, this clonotype turned up a few times. The gene calls are TRBV10-3 and TRBJ2-3; D is unresolved. In germline, CDR1 is ENHRY, CDR2 SYGVKD. There are 14 residues in the CDR3. Trimming removed 11 bases from V and 0 bases from J, with 15 bases in between. CDR3 residues: CASVGRPSTDTQYF. The CDR3 DNA sequence: TGTGCCTCGGTCGGCCGGCCTAGCACAGATACGCAGTATTTT.

The genes are TRBV20-1 and TRBJ2-3, with 7 nucleotides matching TRBD2. V gave up 2 bases and J gave up 0 bases; unmatched junction bases: 17. The germline V gene encodes CDR1 DFQATT and CDR2 SNEGSKA (reference sequence). The length of the CDR3 is 19 residues. The CDR3 DNA sequence: TGCAGTGCTAGACCTCGGGCGGGAGCGATACCATCTAGCACAGATACGCAGTATTTT. Its translation is CSARPRAGAIPSSTDTQYF.

This clonotype was detected ten times or more. This rearrangement joins TRBV11-2 to TRBJ2-5; 11 bases match TRBD1. The germline V gene has CDR1 SGHAT and CDR2 FQNNGV. Trimming took 5 bases from V and 5 from J; bases not matched to a gene: 4. This CDR3 region has 14 residues. The CDR3 protein is CASSQGQGVETQYF. The CDR3 region has the DNA TGTGCCAGCAGCCAGGGACAGGGGGTTGAGACCCAGTACTTC.

This clonotype was detected ten times or more. This chain joins TRBV6-1 and TRBJ2-3, with 9 bases identical to TRBD2. CDR1 MNHNS and CDR2 SASEGT come from the germline V gene. This CDR3 is built from 15 residues. Germline trimming cut 7 bases from V and 2 bases from J; bases unmatched to any gene: 7. CDR3 sequence reads: CASTRLAGNTDTQYF. CDR3 DNA: TGTGCCAGCACCCGTCTAGCGGGAAACACAGATACGCAGTATTTT.